The sequence of this T cell receptor (beta chain) was determined in a study of shared clonotypes between healthy human individuals (TCRdb year 2020). For the wider study: The cohort included three men and a couple of women between 18 and 49 years of age. Each donor's leukapheresis produced roughly between about 0.85 and 10 billion PBMCs. For each donor, CD4 naive and CD4 memory were each given three plates, CD8 naive was given two plates, and CD8 memory was given one plate. To estimate repertoire size and how much clonotypes are shared between individuals, the study performed deep sequencing of blood TCR repertoires from 4 to 6 healthy adults. Libraries were prepared and TCR repertoires were sequenced by different laboratories using diverse techniques, in order to increase sequencing depth and limit assay-specific biases. Overall study outcomes, separate from this receptor: Based on pairwise subsampling, the degree of clonotype sharing among donors was expected to be affected by sequencing depth. Sampling was restricted to blood, and TCR repertoires in tissues likely differ from the TCR repertoires found in blood. Sharing across several donors was observed for about 4.8% of naive CD4, over 3% of naive CD8, 2% to 2.5% of memory CD4, and about 0.4% of memory CD8 clonotypes. Incomplete sequencing was indicated by rarefaction of sorted-subset datasets, despite the large sequencing depth. Clonotypes shared by all four sorted-subset donors showed higher generation probabilities than non-shared clonotypes. Because the study included a small number of donors, the genetic and exposure-history diversity represented was limited. Larger estimated clonotype richness was generally found for naive subsets than for memory subsets.

Details on this clone: Its antigen is unknown. Base qualities were left out, and no much larger clone turns up one base away.

For the CD8 naive samples, CD45RO-negative cells were positively selected for CCR7, yielding a CD45RA+CCR7+ population from which TemRA cells were excluded. Healthy HIV-negative adults with no recently reported acute infections or vaccinations were included as donors. Every donor was a Caucasian adult living in Nashville, Tennessee, USA. Blood was obtained by leukapheresis, after which PBMCs were separated by Ficoll-Histopaque density gradient centrifugation and cryopreserved in liquid nitrogen vapor phase. Purity and quantity of every magnetically sorted T cell population were checked by analytical flow cytometry. From each sorted fraction, genomic DNA was isolated and quantified by UV absorbance on a Nanodrop 2000c. At the junction V is shortened by 6 bases and J by 0 bases, with 14 bases in between. The germline V gene specifies SQVTM as CDR1 and ANQGSEA as CDR2. The CDR3 covers 14 residues, taking in both the cysteine and the phenylalanine. Only the CDR3 DNA stays, 42 bases, in frame from base 1.

Using the deep immunoSEQ assay, TCR CDR3 regions were amplified from genomic DNA by multiplex PCR. Genomic DNA extracted from each cell subset was distributed evenly over all wells of several immunoSEQ 96-well plates, and each plate served as one replicate. For sorted subsets, each replicate PCR was loaded with 200 to 250 ng genomic DNA, equivalent to about 30,000 T cell genomes. Purified libraries were measured with a Qubit 3.0 fluorometer, size-checked on a Bioanalyzer 2100, and measured again with the KAPA Library Quantification kit. A separate single-read 150-cycle Illumina NextSeq 550 flow cell was used to sequence each immunoSEQ 96-well plate. Concerning the study's data processing: The immunoSEQ output contained only junctional sequences without quality scores, so filtering could not match that applied to full-length reads. To assign V/J genes and CDR3, sequences were annotated against IMGT germline references using PyIR, a Python wrapper for IgBLAST v1.9. Any read was removed if the V/J assignment was weak (E-value above 1e-6), the CDR3 was missing, or the read contained stop codons, out-of-frame junctions, or ambiguous translated residues. A V3J clonotype was defined by an identical inferred V gene, J gene, and CDR3 amino acid sequence. Percentage overlap between repertoires was calculated by dividing the number of shared unique clonotypes by the size of the smaller repertoire. Repertoire richness was assessed with RTK rarefaction, the Chao1 estimator, and Recon v2.1 estimates of unobserved clonotypes. Generation probabilities were computed with OLGA for all TCRbeta clonotypes obtained by the gDNA method from a handful of donors. Entries here come from immuneACCESS through TCRdb and include only in-frame sequences with V and J called. Some clones fail to appear in such tables; in the studies checked, an unresolved V gene covers under half of the shortfall, and the cause of the remainder is unknown. That table gives V, J and clone size, and the DNA gave D and trimming. In all, the sample holds about 2.2 million clones, and 80% to 95% of those were seen once. Around 1.8% of the sample is in the top ten clones.

The source material was naive CD8+ T cells from PBMCs. The label giving this sample's cell subset or site can be read as: CD45RA+CCR7+. The receptor chain draws on TRBV29-1 and TRBJ1-2, with TRBD1 tentatively as D gene (6 bases match). The origin of this receptor is a man younger than 35 in good health. Some clones in this sample may be carry-over from other donors' samples. CDR3 region: CSVYVGQTNYGYTF. The bases are TGCAGCGTCTATGTAGGACAGACTAACTATGGCTACACCTTC.